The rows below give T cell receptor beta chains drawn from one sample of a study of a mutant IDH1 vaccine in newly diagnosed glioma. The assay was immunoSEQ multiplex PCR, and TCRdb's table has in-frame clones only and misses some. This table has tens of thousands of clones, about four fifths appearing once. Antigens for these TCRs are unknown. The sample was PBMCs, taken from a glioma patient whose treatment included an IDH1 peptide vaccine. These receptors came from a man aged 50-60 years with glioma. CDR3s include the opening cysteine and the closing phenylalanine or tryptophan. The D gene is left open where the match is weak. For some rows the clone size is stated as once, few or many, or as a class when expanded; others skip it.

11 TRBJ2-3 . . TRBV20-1 TGCAGTGGCCAAGGCACAGATACGCAGTATTTT CSGQGTDTQYF
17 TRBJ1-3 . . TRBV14 TGTGCCAGCAGCCAAGATCTTGGGGGGCACTCTGGAAACACCATATATTTT CASSQDLGGHSGNTIYF
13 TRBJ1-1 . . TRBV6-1 TGTGCCAGCCACACCGGGGTATGGACTGAAGCTTTCTTT CASHTGVWTEAFF
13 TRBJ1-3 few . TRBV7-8 TGTGCCAGCAGCACAGACTCTGGAAACACCATATATTTT CASSTDSGNTIYF
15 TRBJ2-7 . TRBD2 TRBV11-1 TGTGCCAGCAGCCCCCGAGCGGGAGGACTACGGGAGCAGTACTTC CASSPRAGGLREQYF
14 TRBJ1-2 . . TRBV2 TGTGCCAGCAGGGGACGGGTGGCTAACTATGGCTACACCTTC CASRGRVANYGYTF
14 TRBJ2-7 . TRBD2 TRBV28 TGTGCCAGCAGTCTTAGCGGGGGGGGATTCAAGCAGTACTTC CASSLSGGGFKQYF
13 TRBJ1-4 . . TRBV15 TGTGCCAGCCAGCAGTCGGTTCATGAAAAACTGTTTTTT CASQQSVHEKLFF
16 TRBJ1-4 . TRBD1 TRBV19 TGTGCCAGTAGTATAGATAGGGACAGGAGAGATGAAAAACTGTTTTTT CASSIDRDRRDEKLFF
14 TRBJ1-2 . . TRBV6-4 TGTGCCAGCAGTCCCCGCCACGGGGGCTATGGCTACACCTTC CASSPRHGGYGYTF
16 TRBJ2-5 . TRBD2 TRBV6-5 TGTGCCAGCAGTTACTCTAGCGGGAGGACCCGCGGGGCCCAGTACTTC CASSYSSGRTRGAQYF
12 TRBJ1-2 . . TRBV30 TGTGCCTGGAGTGCCAGGGTTGGTGGCTACACCTTC CAWSARVGGYTF
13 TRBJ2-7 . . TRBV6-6 TGTGCCAGCAGTTACTCCACAGGCTACGAGCAGTACTTC CASSYSTGYEQYF
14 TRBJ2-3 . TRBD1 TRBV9 TGTGCCAGCAGCGTAGGACAGGGAGTATCTACGCAGTATTTT CASSVGQGVSTQYF
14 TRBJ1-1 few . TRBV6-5 TGTGCCAGCAGTCACTCGGGGGCGAACACTGAAGCTTTCTTT CASSHSGANTEAFF
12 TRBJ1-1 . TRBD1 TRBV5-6 TGTGCCAGCAGTAGGTCAGGGGGCGTCGCTTTCTTT CASSRSGGVAFF
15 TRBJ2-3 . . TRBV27 TGTGCCAGCAGTTCTTTGACGACTTGGGGAGATACGCAGTATTTT CASSSLTTWGDTQYF
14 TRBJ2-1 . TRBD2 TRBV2 TGTGCCAGCACGCGGCGGACTAGCGATGATGAGCAGTTCTTC CASTRRTSDDEQFF
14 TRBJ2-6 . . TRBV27 TGTGCCAGCAGTTTCTGGTCTGGGGCCAACGTCCTGACTTTC CASSFWSGANVLTF
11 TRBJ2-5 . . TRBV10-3 TGTGCCATTGGGGGGCAAGAGACCCAGTACTTC CAIGGQETQYF
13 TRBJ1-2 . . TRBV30 TGTGCCTGGAGTATGGGGGCGGGCGGGGGCTACACCTTC CAWSMGAGGGYTF
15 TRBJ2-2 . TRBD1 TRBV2 TGTGCCAGCACCTCAGGACAGGGTTACACCGGGGAGCTGTTTTTT CASTSGQGYTGELFF
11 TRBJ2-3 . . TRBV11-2 TGTGCCAGCAGCTCAGGGTATACGCAGTATTTT CASSSGYTQYF
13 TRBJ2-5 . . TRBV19 TGTGCCAGTAGTATTCTACCAGGGGTTCATCCGTACTTC CASSILPGVHPYF
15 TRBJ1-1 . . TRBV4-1 TGCGCCAGCAGCCCACGGGACTTCGGGAACACTGAAGCTTTCTTT CASSPRDFGNTEAFF
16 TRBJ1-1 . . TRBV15 TGTGCCACCAGCAGAGATTTTTCCAGTCGTGGCACTGAAGCTTTCTTT CATSRDFSSRGTEAFF
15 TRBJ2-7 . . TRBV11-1 TGTGCCAGCAGATCTACAACGCCCGGGACCTACGAGCAGTACTTC CASRSTTPGTYEQYF
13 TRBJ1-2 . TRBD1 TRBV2 TGTGCCAGCAGCGGACAGGGGAGGATTGACTACACCTTC CASSGQGRIDYTF
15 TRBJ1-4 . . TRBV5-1 TGCGCCAGCAGCTTGGCCAGGGGAACTAATGAAAAACTGTTTTTT CASSLARGTNEKLFF
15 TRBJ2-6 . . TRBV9 TGTGCCAGCAGGTACCCCGGCTCTGGGGCCAACGTCCTGACTTTC CASRYPGSGANVLTF
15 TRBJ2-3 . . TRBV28 TGTGCCAGCAGTTTAGATAGGCAGGATACAGATACGCAGTATTTT CASSLDRQDTDTQYF
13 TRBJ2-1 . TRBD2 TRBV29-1 TGCAGCGTCGGACTAGCGGAATACAATGAGCAGTTCTTC CSVGLAEYNEQFF
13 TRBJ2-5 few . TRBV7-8 TGTGCCAGCAGCCCCCCCCGGGAGGAGACCCAGTACTTC CASSPPREETQYF
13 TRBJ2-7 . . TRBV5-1 TGCGCCAGCAGCTTGGGCAGGGTTTACGAGCAGTACTTC CASSLGRVYEQYF
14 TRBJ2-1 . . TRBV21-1 TGTGCCAGCAGCCAGGGGTCAACCTACAATGAGCAGTTCTTC CASSQGSTYNEQFF
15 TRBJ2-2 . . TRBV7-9 TGTGCCAGCAGCTTATTTAGAGGGGTCACCGGGGAGCTGTTTTTT CASSLFRGVTGELFF
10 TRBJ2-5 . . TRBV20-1 TGCAGTGCTAGAGAAGAGACCCAGTACTTC CSAREETQYF
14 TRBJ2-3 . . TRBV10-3 TGTGCCATCAGGGACTATTTGGTTCCCGATACGCAGTATTTT CAIRDYLVPDTQYF
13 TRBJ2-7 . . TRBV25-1 TGTGCCAGCAGTGATTTATTGGGGCTCGAGCAGTACTTC CASSDLLGLEQYF
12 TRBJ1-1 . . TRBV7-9 TGTGCCAGCAGCCACGGAGGAGGGGAAGCTTTCTTT CASSHGGGEAFF
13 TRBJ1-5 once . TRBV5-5 TGTGCCAGCAGCTTTAGGAGCAATCAGCCCCAGCATTTT CASSFRSNQPQHF
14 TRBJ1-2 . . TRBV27 TGTGCCAGCAGTTTATCGGCGGGGAAATATGGCTACACCTTC CASSLSAGKYGYTF
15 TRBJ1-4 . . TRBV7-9 TGTGCCAGCAGCTTAGATGGGACGGTAAATGAAAAACTGTTTTTT CASSLDGTVNEKLFF
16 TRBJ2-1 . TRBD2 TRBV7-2 TGTGCCAGCAGCTTAGGGACTAGCGGTTTTGACTATGAGCAGTTCTTC CASSLGTSGFDYEQFF
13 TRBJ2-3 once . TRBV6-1 TGTGCCAGCAGTGAGAGGGGTTCAGATACGCAGTATTTT CASSERGSDTQYF
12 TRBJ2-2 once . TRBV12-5 TGTGCTAGTGGTTTGGTACGGAGGGAGCTGTTTTTT CASGLVRRELFF
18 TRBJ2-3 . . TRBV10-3 TGTGCCATCAGTGAAATAGGGTCGGCGGGGGCTACCACAGATACGCAGTATTTT CAISEIGSAGATTDTQYF
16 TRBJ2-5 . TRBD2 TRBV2 TGTGCCAGCAGGGCCGGGACTAGCGGGGGGGCGGAGACCCAGTACTTC CASRAGTSGGAETQYF
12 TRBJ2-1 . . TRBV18 TGTGCCACCGGTCAGAGGGCGAATGAGCAGTTCTTC CATGQRANEQFF
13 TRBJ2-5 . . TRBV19 TGTGCCAGCCACGGGACACGAGAAGAGACCCAGTACTTC CASHGTREETQYF
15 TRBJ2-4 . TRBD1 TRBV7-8 TGTGCCAGCAGCCCATCAGGGGGTGGCAAAAACATTCAGTACTTC CASSPSGGGKNIQYF
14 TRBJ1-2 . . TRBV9 TGTGCCAGCAGCTCCGGGGGCGCGGGCTATGGCTACACCTTC CASSSGGAGYGYTF